The 25 T cell receptor beta chains below all came from one sample that was sequenced in a study of PD-L1 blockade in urothelial cancer. The method was immunoSEQ multiplex PCR; TCRdb's version includes in-frame clones alone and lacks a portion of them. Among tens of thousands of clones listed, over 65% were seen once. Time point: pretreatment peripheral blood. Sequencing used PBMCs, obtained around atezolizumab (anti-PD-L1) treatment. Receptor source: a man in his sixties with urothelial cancer.

The CDR3 reads CASSSTGGGYTF. The CDR3 nucleotides are TGCGCCAGCAGCTCTACAGGTGGTGGCTACACCTTC. J is TRBJ1-2 and V is TRBV4-1, with D tentatively TRBD1 (5 bases). The CDR3 length is 12 residues. Germline CDR1 and CDR2: MGHRA and YSYEKL. Trimming stripped 5 bases from V and 7 bases from J, with 11 bases between.

The V gene is TRBV28, the J gene TRBJ2-1; 9 positions agree with TRBD2. V shed 4 bases, J shed 7 bases, and the junction held 11 bases outside the gene matches. The CDR3 runs to 16 residues. Germline V gene lookup returns CDR1 MDHEN and CDR2 SYDVKM. The CDR3 spells CASSSPGLARVNEQFF. CDR3 DNA sequence: TGTGCCAGCAGTTCTCCGGGACTAGCAAGGGTGAATGAGCAGTTCTTC.

This sequence joins TRBV29-1 and TRBJ2-3; 11 bases agree with TRBD2. The J segment lost 2 bases and the V segment lost 6 bases, leaving 4 bases of the junction unmatched. From germline, CDR1 is SQVTM and CDR2 ANQGSEA. This CDR3 spans 14 amino acids. DNA for the CDR3: TGCAGCGTCACGACTAGCGGGAACACAGATACGCAGTATTTT. This encodes CSVTTSGNTDTQYF.

The chain employs TRBV5-4 and TRBJ2-6; 11 bases match TRBD1. Germline V CDR1 and CDR2: SGHNT, YYREEE (reference sequence). V lost 6 bases, J lost 0 bases, and 8 bases stayed unmatched. The CDR3 covers 18 residues. CDR3: CASNILDRGPSGANVLTF. In DNA form, the CDR3 reads TGTGCCAGCAACATACTGGACAGGGGGCCCTCTGGGGCCAACGTCCTGACTTTC.

The CDR3, as DNA: TGTGCCAGCTCACCAGAAGCGGGAGCGACCGGGGAGCTGTTTTTT. Residues: CASSPEAGATGELFF. The V gene is TRBV18, the J gene TRBJ2-2, with 8 positions matching TRBD2. Germline CDR1 is KGHSH and CDR2 is LQKENI. Unmatched junction bases numbered 4, after V lost 2 bases and J lost 5 bases. The CDR3 loop spans 15 amino acids.

This clone appeared once. The chain recombines TRBV5-1 with TRBJ1-1, with TRBD1 identical over 10 bases. The CDR3 totals 15 residues. Trimming at V came to 2 bases and at J to 2 bases, leaving 3 bases not matched to a gene. CDR1 and CDR2 (germline): SGHRS, YFSETQ. The CDR3 loop reads CASSFRDRGNTEAFF. In nucleotides, the CDR3 is TGCGCCAGCAGCTTCCGGGACAGGGGAAACACTGAAGCTTTCTTT.

The chain couples TRBV25-1 to TRBJ1-2, with D perhaps matching TRBD1 (6 bases). V was pared by 5 bases and J by 1 base, with 8 bases between. The germline V gene encodes CDR1 MGHDK and CDR2 SYGVNS. This CDR3 has 13 amino acids. In DNA form, the CDR3 reads TGTGCCAGCAGTAGGGGGATTAACTATGGCTACACCTTC. The encoded protein is CASSRGINYGYTF.

The chain couples TRBV5-1 to TRBJ2-3, with a weak D call TRBD2 (5 bases). Germline-derived CDR1 and CDR2 are SGHRS and YFSETQ. The CDR3 extends over 14 amino acids. Trimming cost V 2 bases and J 4 bases, with 11 bases left between them. This chain's CDR3 is CASSFTRTSDTQYF. CDR3 coding DNA: TGCGCCAGCAGCTTCACTAGGACTTCAGATACGCAGTATTTT.

The V gene is TRBV7-9, the J gene TRBJ2-3; 13 bases match TRBD2. Germline V CDR1 and CDR2: SEHNR, FQNEAQ (reference sequence). Trimming took 2 bases from V and 5 from J; bases not matched to a gene: 7. The CDR3 has 17 amino acids. CDR3: CASSLTGLAGAKDTQYF. CDR3 bases: TGTGCCAGCAGCTTAACAGGACTAGCGGGAGCAAAAGATACGCAGTATTTT.

V is TRBV18 and J is TRBJ1-5, with 10 nucleotides matching TRBD1. Trimming took 1 base from V and 1 from J; bases not matched to a gene: 4. CDR1 KGHSH and CDR2 LQKENI come from the germline V gene. The CDR3 is 17 residues long. The CDR3 DNA sequence: TGTGCCAGCTCACCACAGGACAGGGGGACGAGCAATCAGCCCCAGCATTTT. Protein: CASSPQDRGTSNQPQHF.

V usage is TRBV9 and J usage is TRBJ2-3; 7 positions match TRBD2. The CDR3 is 18 residues long. Germline assignment: CDR1 SGDLS and CDR2 YYNGEE. After removal of 4 bases from V and 3 bases from J, the junction contained 17 bases not matched to a gene. The CDR3 sequence: CASSQPLTGGYWTDTQYF. The CDR3 bases are TGTGCCAGCAGCCAACCTCTGACGGGGGGTTACTGGACAGATACGCAGTATTTT.

This sequence joins TRBV4-3 and TRBJ2-7, with TRBD2 as a possible D gene (6 bases). Per the germline V gene, CDR1 is LGHNA and CDR2 is YSLEER. The germline V and J ends were trimmed by 1 base and 3 bases, with 16 bases remaining between them. The CDR3 has 16 amino acids. DNA of the CDR3: TGCGCCAGCAGCCAAGGGAGGGGCCTGGGGGGCTACGAGCAGTACTTC. Translating it yields CASSQGRGLGGYEQYF.

This sequence joins TRBV9 and TRBJ2-7, with TRBD2 matching over 8 bases. This CDR3 is built from 14 residues. The germline gives CDR1 SGDLS, CDR2 YYNGEE. Unmatched junction bases numbered 5, after V lost 0 bases and J lost 6 bases. CDR3 loop: CASSVGGSGIEQYF. In DNA, the CDR3 is TGTGCCAGCAGCGTAGGGGGTAGCGGGATCGAGCAGTACTTC.

The chain uses TRBV20-1 and TRBJ2-5; D is ambiguous. The CDR3 has 11 residues. Germline CDR1 reads DFQATT; CDR2 reads SNEGSKA (reference sequence). V was trimmed by 1 base and J by 4 bases, leaving 4 bases between them. Here the CDR3 reads CSARALETQYF. In DNA, the CDR3 is TGCAGTGCTAGAGCACTAGAGACCCAGTACTTC.

V is TRBV11-3 and J is TRBJ2-1; 7 bases match TRBD2. Germline-derived CDR1 and CDR2 are SGHNT and YENEEA. Germline trimming cut 5 bases from V and 10 bases from J; bases unmatched to any gene: 8. This CDR3 is 13 amino acids long. The CDR3 DNA follows: TGTGCCAGCAGCCCAGGAGGGGAGGGGGAGCAGTTCTTC. The encoded protein is CASSPGGEGEQFF.

The rearrangement joins TRBV5-1 to TRBJ2-5, with 7 bases lining up with TRBD2. CDR3 length: 17 residues. The germline gives CDR1 SGHRS, CDR2 YFSETQ. V lost 2 bases and J lost 4; bases outside the gene matches: 14. For the CDR3, the DNA is TGCGCCAGCAGCTTCAGGGCTAGCGGCCATACGCTAGAGACCCAGTACTTC. As protein: CASSFRASGHTLETQYF.

The genes are TRBV7-2 and TRBJ2-4; a weak D match, TRBD2 (5 bases). CDR1 is SGHTA and CDR2 is FQGNSA in the germline V gene. V lost 2 bases, J lost 5 bases, and 13 bases lay in between. CDR3 length: 15 residues. In DNA, the CDR3 is TGTGCCAGCAGCTTACAGCGGACGATGCAAAACATTCAGTACTTC. This gives the protein CASSLQRTMQNIQYF.

This chain links TRBV2 with TRBJ2-1, with D perhaps TRBD2 (5 bases). The V gene lost 8 bases and the J gene lost 7 bases, with 15 bases spanning the gap. Germline V gives CDR1 SNHLY, CDR2 FYNNEI. This CDR3 contains 13 residues. The CDR3: CASPGYRRNEQFF. The CDR3 DNA is TGTGCCAGCCCGGGGTACCGGAGGAATGAGCAGTTCTTC.

The chain couples TRBV7-6 to TRBJ1-4; D gene unclear. V was trimmed by 2 bases and J by 8 bases, leaving 12 bases between them. Germline lookup yields CDR1 SGHVS and CDR2 FNYEAQ. CDR3 length: 14 amino acids. The DNA of the CDR3 is TGTGCCAGCAGCTTATCGCGGGGTAGGGAAAAACTGTTTTTT. Protein product: CASSLSRGREKLFF.

V gene TRBV7-3 combines with J gene TRBJ2-1; TRBD2 aligns across 11 bases. The CDR3 sequence is 16 residues long. From germline, CDR1 is SGHTA and CDR2 FQGTGA. Unmatched junction bases numbered 6, after V lost 3 bases and J lost 5 bases. The CDR3 loop reads CASSFTPGLADNEQFF. CDR3 DNA: TGTGCCAGCAGCTTCACACCGGGACTAGCGGACAATGAGCAGTTCTTC.

This rearrangement joins TRBV13 to TRBJ2-1; TRBD2 matches at 7 bases. Germline V gene data show CDR1 as PRHDT and CDR2 as FYEKMQ (reference sequence). This CDR3 spans 17 amino acids. Trimming cost V 0 bases and J 3 bases; bases outside gene matches: 8. CDR3 bases: TGTGCCAGCAGCTTAGGGCGCGCGGGAGACGGCTACAATGAGCAGTTCTTC. It is translated as CASSLGRAGDGYNEQFF.

The chain couples TRBV6-6 to TRBJ2-6, with a tentative D call TRBD1 (6 bases). Trimming took off 2 bases at V and 1 base at J, with 6 bases between the two ends. The CDR3 loop spans 15 amino acids. Germline values: CDR1 MNHNY, CDR2 SVGAGI (reference sequence). CDR3 nucleotides: TGTGCCAGCAGTTACGACAGGTCTGGGGCCAACGTCCTGACTTTC. Translating gives CASSYDRSGANVLTF.

The CDR3 is CASRWTGNRNQPQHF. In DNA, the CDR3 is TGTGCCAGCAGATGGACAGGGAATCGCAATCAGCCCCAGCATTTT. The chain combines TRBV28 with TRBJ1-5, with TRBD1 matching 8 bases. From germline, CDR1 is MDHEN and CDR2 SYDVKM. CDR3 length: 15 residues. V gave up 6 bases and J gave up 2 bases; unmatched junction bases: 6.

This clone was recorded once. The genes are TRBV5-1 and TRBJ2-3; D is undetermined. Germline values: CDR1 SGHRS, CDR2 YFSETQ. The CDR3 is 13 amino acids. The ends were cut back, 3 bases at V and 6 bases at J, with 11 bases in the middle. The CDR3 DNA follows: TGCGCCAGCAGCTCCCCTCCTTCGGATACGCAGTATTTT. This translates into CASSSPPSDTQYF. Filled out from reference TRBV5-1 and TRBJ2-3, the complete variable domain reads KAGVTQTPRYLIKTRGQQVTLSCSPISGHRSVSWYQQTPGQGLQFLFEYFSETQRNKGNFPGRFSGRQFSNSRSEMNVSTLELGDSALYLCASSSPPSDTQYFGPGTRLTVL.

The chain links TRBV30 to TRBJ2-3, with D possibly being TRBD1 (7 bases). CDR3 size: 14 residues. The V end was cut by 3 bases, the J end by 0 bases, with 10 bases between. CDR1 is GTSNPN, CDR2 SVGIG, per germline (reference sequence). The CDR3 DNA reads TGTGCCTGGAGCAGGGGGGTAAGCACAGATACGCAGTATTTT. Protein sequence: CAWSRGVSTDTQYF.